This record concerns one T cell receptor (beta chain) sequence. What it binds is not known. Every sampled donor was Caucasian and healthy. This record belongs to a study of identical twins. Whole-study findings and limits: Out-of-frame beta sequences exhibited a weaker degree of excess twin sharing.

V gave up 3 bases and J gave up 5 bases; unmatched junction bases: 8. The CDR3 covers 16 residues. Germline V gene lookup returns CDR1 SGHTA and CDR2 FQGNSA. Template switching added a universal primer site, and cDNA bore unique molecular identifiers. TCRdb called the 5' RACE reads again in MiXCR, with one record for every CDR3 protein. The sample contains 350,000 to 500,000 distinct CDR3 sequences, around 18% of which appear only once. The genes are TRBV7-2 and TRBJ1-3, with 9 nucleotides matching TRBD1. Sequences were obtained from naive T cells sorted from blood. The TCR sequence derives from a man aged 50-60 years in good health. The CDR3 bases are TGTGCCAGCAGCTTTACGACCGGACAGGGGCGAAACACCATATATTTT. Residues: CASSFTTGQGRNTIYF. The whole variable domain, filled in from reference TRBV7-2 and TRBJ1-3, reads GAGVSQSPSNKVTEKGKDVELRCDPISGHTALYWYRQSLGQGLEFLIYFQGNSAPDKSGLPSDRFSAERTGGSVSTLTIQRTQQEDSAVYLCASSFTTGQGRNTIYFGEGSWLTVV.